Shown below are 30 T cell receptor beta chains from a single sample sequenced in a study of low-dose radiotherapy and immunotherapy resistance in tumors. Time point of the sample: before trial treatment. Priming of first-strand cDNA relied on TRAV- and TRBV-specific primers (covering alpha and beta chains). With a constant-region primer and a V-primer adapter, TCRs were subjected to roughly 18 PCR cycles of amplification. TCRdb fed the reads into MiXCR, producing one record per CDR3 protein. Of some 85,000 distinct CDR3 sequences listed, around 18% were seen once; the top ten hold roughly 6%. Sequenced material: PBMCs, taken before treatment. These receptors were collected from a male donor with prostate cancer.

Ten or more counts support this clonotype. The gene calls are TRBV6-5 and TRBJ1-2; D is possibly TRBD1 (5 bases). The CDR3 spans 13 residues. V lost 6 bases to trimming and J lost 1 base, with 9 bases between them. CDR1 MNHEY and CDR2 SVGAGI come from the germline V gene. CDR3 sequence (DNA): TGTGCCAGCAGGACAGCCAATAACTATGGCTACACCTTC. It specifies CASRTANNYGYTF.

This clonotype was seen repeatedly, ten times or more. The V call is TRBV7-9, the J call TRBJ1-1; 8 nucleotides match TRBD1. The CDR3 runs 14 residues. V was pared by 8 bases and J by 1 base, with 6 bases of the junction left unmatched. CDR1 is SEHNR, CDR2 FQNEAQ, per germline (reference sequence). CDR3 DNA: TGTGCCAGCGGGATGGACAGGGCGAACACTGAAGCTTTCTTT. Translating it yields CASGMDRANTEAFF.

About this clonotype: This probably arose from a read error, given a far larger clone one base away. V gene TRBV5-1 combines with J gene TRBJ2-1, with 10 bases aligning to TRBD1. From germline, CDR1 is SGHRS and CDR2 YFSETQ. CDR3 length: 14 residues. V lost 9 bases to trimming and J lost 10 bases; unmatched junction nucleotides: 13. Here the CDR3 DNA reads TGCGCCACGGCCTCGGGACAGGGGACCTACGAGCAGTTCTTC. Translation gives CATASGQGTYEQFF.

V usage is TRBV28 and J usage is TRBJ1-2; D is undetermined. Deletions cut 7 bases from V and 8 bases from J, with 11 bases between. Germline CDR1 is MDHEN and CDR2 is SYDVKM. This CDR3 is built from 11 residues. The CDR3 protein is CASTNATGYTF. The CDR3 bases are TGTGCCAGCACCAACGCTACAGGCTACACCTTC.

In its sample, this clonotype was seen many times. This chain connects TRBV7-8 to TRBJ2-5; D not resolved. In germline, CDR1 is SGHVS, CDR2 FQNEAQ. CDR3 length equals 12 residues. V gave up 0 bases and J gave up 6 bases, with 5 bases separating them. The CDR3 loop reads CASSLAIQTQYF. The CDR3 nucleotides are TGTGCCAGCAGCTTAGCGATTCAGACCCAGTACTTC.

On this clonotype: The likely explanation is a read error, given a far larger clone one base away. This CDR3 reads CASSEAEVSPLHF. The CDR3 bases are TGTGCCAGCAGTGAAGCAGAGGTGTCACCCCTCCACTTT. The chain combines TRBV13 with TRBJ1-6; D gene unclear. The V gene's germline CDR1 is PRHDT and CDR2 FYEKMQ (reference sequence). V shed 6 bases and J shed 10 bases, with 13 bases lying between them. The CDR3 totals 13 residues. The full variable domain, in which reference TRBV13 and TRBJ1-6 provide the parts outside the CDR3, is AAGVIQSPRHLIKEKRETATLKCYPIPRHDTVYWYQQGPGQDPQFLISFYEKMQSDKGSIPDRFSAQQFSDYHSELNMSSLELGDSALYFCASSEAEVSPLHFGNGTRLTVT.

This clonotype was seen ten or more times. The chain couples TRBV10-3 to TRBJ2-7, with 8 nucleotides matching TRBD1. Germline lookup yields CDR1 ENHRY and CDR2 SYGVKD. V dropped 2 bases and J dropped 3; count of bases not matched to a gene: 3. The CDR3 extends over 14 amino acids. The CDR3 nucleotides are TGTGCCATCAGTGAGGGGGACAGGTTCTACGAGCAGTACTTC. It specifies CAISEGDRFYEQYF.

This clonotype was detected ten times or more. The V and J genes are TRBV5-1 and TRBJ2-5; possibly TRBD2 for D (5 bases). Trimming left V 3 bases short and J 5 bases short, with 14 bases between. The CDR3 is made up of 14 amino acids. CDR1 and CDR2 from the germline V gene are SGHRS and YFSETQ. CDR3 loop: CASSYQEAAETQYF. The CDR3 coding sequence is TGCGCCAGCAGCTACCAGGAGGCCGCTGAGACCCAGTACTTC.

This clonotype was seen many times. The V gene is TRBV7-2, the J gene TRBJ1-6, with 8 bases identical to TRBD1. The V segment lost 5 bases and the J segment 8 bases; nucleotides outside the gene matches: 5. Germline-derived CDR1 and CDR2 are SGHTA and FQGNSA. The CDR3 has 14 residues. The CDR3 region is CASSPRTGHSPLHF. The CDR3 DNA sequence: TGTGCCAGCAGCCCCCGGACAGGGCATTCACCCCTCCACTTT.

Of note for this clonotype: Only one base separates this from a far larger clonotype, so it likely reflects a read error. The CDR3 DNA sequence: TGTGCCAGCAGTTTATCCCGGGGAGAGCAGTACTTC. This codes for CASSLSRGEQYF. This chain connects TRBV12-3 or TRBV12-4 to TRBJ2-4; TRBD2 might be the D (5 bases). This CDR3 has 12 residues. The V and J ends lost 2 bases and 13 bases respectively, with 12 bases between them.

This clonotype was seen repeatedly, ten times or more. This rearrangement joins TRBV5-4 to TRBJ2-1; 11 bases are a match to TRBD2. This CDR3 has 16 residues. With V trimmed by 1 base and J by 9 bases, 9 bases remained unmatched. Looked up from germline, CDR1 is SGHNT and CDR2 is YYREEE (reference sequence). The CDR3 nucleotides are TGTGCCAGCAGCTTGCTTGAACTAGCGGGAGCAAGTGAGCAGTTCTTC. It yields the protein CASSLLELAGASEQFF.

This clonotype has ten or more counts. The CDR3 DNA sequence: TGTGCCAGCAGTTGGGGGGGAACGGATGAAGCTTTCTTT. Translation gives CASSWGGTDEAFF. The chain is built from TRBV6-6 and TRBJ1-1, with D possibly TRBD1 on 5 matching bases. Germline-derived CDR1 and CDR2 are MNHNY and SVGAGI (reference sequence). The germline V and J ends were trimmed by 4 bases and 7 bases, with 13 bases remaining between them. The CDR3 loop spans 13 amino acids.

At least ten counts were recorded for this clonotype. This sequence joins TRBV7-9 and TRBJ1-5, with D unresolved. Germline CDR1 SEHNR, CDR2 FQNEAQ (reference sequence). The ends were cut back, 1 base at V and 6 bases at J, with 4 bases in the middle. There are 12 residues in the CDR3. The CDR3 nucleotides are TGTGCCAGCAGCTTAGAACTTCAGCCCCAGCATTTT. Translated: CASSLELQPQHF.

At least ten counts were recorded for this clonotype. The V call is TRBV4-2, the J call TRBJ2-2; no firm D call. This CDR3 contains 15 residues. CDR1 is LGHNA and CDR2 is YNFKEQ in the germline V gene. V was clipped by 0 bases and J by 1 base, with 6 bases between them. In DNA form, the CDR3 reads TGTGCCAGCAGCCAAGATTTGGTGAACACCGGGGAGCTGTTTTTT. This gives the protein CASSQDLVNTGELFF.

This clonotype is labeled as medium-sized (0.01 to 0.1%). V is TRBV7-3 and J is TRBJ2-2; D remains ambiguous. Trimming took 6 bases from V and 8 from J, leaving 10 bases between them. The V gene's germline CDR1 is SGHTA and CDR2 FQGTGA. The CDR3 totals 12 residues. For the CDR3, the DNA is TGTGCCAGCAGTCCAACTGCTGGGGAGCTGTTTTTT. It yields the protein CASSPTAGELFF.

V gene TRBV5-1 combines with J gene TRBJ2-5; the match to TRBD2 covers 7 bases. The CDR3 sequence is 13 residues long. The V gene end was trimmed by 4 bases and the J gene end by 5 bases; junction bases not matched to a gene: 5. Per the germline V gene, CDR1 is SGHRS and CDR2 is YFSETQ. CDR3 in DNA: TGCGCCAGCAGCCACACTAGCGCCGAGACCCAGTACTTC. Residues: CASSHTSAETQYF. Supplemented by reference TRBV5-1 and TRBJ2-5, the full variable domain reads KAGVTQTPRYLIKTRGQQVTLSCSPISGHRSVSWYQQTPGQGLQFLFEYFSETQRNKGNFPGRFSGRQFSNSRSEMNVSTLELGDSALYLCASSHTSAETQYFGPGTRLLVL.

This clonotype occurred many times. The V call is TRBV6-2 or TRBV6-3, the J call TRBJ2-1; TRBD2 aligns across 13 bases. Per the germline V gene, CDR1 is MNHEY and CDR2 is SVGEGT. The CDR3 is 15 amino acids. V lost 10 bases and J lost 8; bases outside the gene matches: 11. This chain's CDR3 is CATTTTSGGAHEQFF. The CDR3 region has the DNA TGTGCCACAACGACTACTAGCGGGGGGGCACATGAGCAGTTCTTC.

This clonotype showed up just a few times. A much larger clone differs by one base, so this may be a read error. The gene calls are TRBV7-9 and TRBJ1-5; D unclear. Per the germline V gene, CDR1 is SEHNR and CDR2 is FQNEAQ (reference sequence). This CDR3 has 13 residues. The CDR3 reads CASSENSNQPQLF. In DNA, the CDR3 is TGTGCCAGCAGCGAAAATAGCAATCAGCCCCAGCTTTTT.

This clonotype was observed at least ten times. CDR3 in DNA: TGTGCCAGCAGCCCGGAGGGACAGGGGTTTAACTATGGCTACACCTTC. Its protein product is CASSPEGQGFNYGYTF. The rearrangement joins TRBV7-2 to TRBJ1-2; the match to TRBD1 covers 10 bases. V trimming: 5 bases; J trimming: 1 base; junction bases outside the gene matches: 7. CDR3 length: 16 amino acids. Per the germline V gene, CDR1 is SGHTA and CDR2 is FQGNSA.

This clonotype has a count of ten or more. The rearrangement links TRBV12-3 or TRBV12-4 to TRBJ2-3; D is undetermined. Trimming cost V 3 bases and J 5 bases, with 6 bases left between them. The CDR3 sequence is 12 residues long. The CDR3 sequence is CASSLMRDTQYF. CDR3 DNA: TGTGCCAGCAGTTTGATGAGAGATACGCAGTATTTT.

There are many counts of this clonotype. The chain couples TRBV6-1 to TRBJ1-2; D perhaps matches TRBD1 (6 bases). Germline-derived CDR1 and CDR2 are MNHNS and SASEGT. V lost 3 bases and J lost 4, with 6 bases in between. The CDR3 runs to 12 residues. In nucleotides, the CDR3 is TGTGCCAGCAGTGACAGGGGCTATGGCTACACCTTC. Translating it yields CASSDRGYGYTF.

This clonotype was seen many times. J is TRBJ2-3 and V is TRBV29-1; D might be TRBD1 (6 bases). CDR1 and CDR2 from the germline V gene are SQVTM and ANQGSEA. With 6 bases removed from V and 2 bases from J, the gap between germline ends came to 12 bases. The CDR3 consists of 13 residues. CDR3 amino acids: CSVEPGHTDTQYF. DNA for the CDR3: TGCAGCGTGGAACCGGGACACACAGATACGCAGTATTTT.

This clonotype was seen repeatedly, ten times or more. The chain employs TRBV20-1 and TRBJ2-3; TRBD2 matches 11 bases. CDR1 is DFQATT and CDR2 is SNEGSKA in the germline V gene (reference sequence). The CDR3 loop spans 15 amino acids. The J segment lost 6 bases and the V segment lost 4 bases, leaving 9 bases of the junction unmatched. The CDR3 nucleotides read TGCAGTGCTACAAGTAGCGGGGGGGCCGGGGATACGCAGTATTTT. It is translated as CSATSSGGAGDTQYF.

In its sample, this clonotype was seen many times. The rearrangement links TRBV28 to TRBJ1-5, with 8 bases lining up with TRBD1. This CDR3 contains 14 residues. Unmatched junction bases numbered 8, after V lost 10 bases and J lost 3 bases. The germline CDR1 and CDR2 sequences are MDHEN and SYDVKM. The CDR3 loop is CAIDRQGSNQPQHF. CDR3 coding DNA: TGTGCCATCGATCGACAGGGGTCCAATCAGCCCCAGCATTTT.

This clonotype was counted many times. The chain employs TRBV30 and TRBJ2-5; 10 bases are shared with TRBD2. The CDR3 has 16 residues. The germline V gene has CDR1 GTSNPN and CDR2 SVGIG (reference sequence). V lost 0 bases and J lost 3; bases outside the gene matches: 7. CDR3 sequence: CAWSVPVLAGEETQYF. The DNA of the CDR3 is TGTGCCTGGAGTGTACCCGTCCTAGCGGGAGAAGAGACCCAGTACTTC.

The rearrangement uses TRBV6-8 and TRBJ1-5, with D perhaps TRBD1 (6 bases). Per germline, CDR1 MNHGY and CDR2 SAAAGT. V was pared by 3 bases and J by 1 base, with 13 bases between. The CDR3 spans 16 residues. CDR3 sequence reads: CASSYARGRSNQPQHF. The CDR3 region has the DNA TGTGCCAGCAGTTATGCGCGGGGGCGAAGCAATCAGCCCCAGCATTTT.

The table lists this clonotype with many counts. V and J are TRBV24-1 and TRBJ2-1, with D possibly called TRBD1 or TRBD2 (6 bases each). This CDR3 is built from 18 residues. Germline V gene lookup returns CDR1 KGHDR and CDR2 SFDVKD. V was clipped by 0 bases and J by 0 bases, with 14 bases between them. CDR3 sequence reads: CATSDLEGGIYSYNEQFF. Written as DNA, the CDR3 is TGTGCCACCAGTGATTTGGAGGGGGGCATCTACTCCTACAATGAGCAGTTCTTC.

In its sample, this clonotype was seen many times. V gene TRBV18 combines with J gene TRBJ1-1, with D tentatively TRBD1 (6 bases). The germline V and J ends were trimmed by 3 bases and 2 bases, with 19 bases remaining between them. Germline-derived CDR1 and CDR2 are KGHSH and LQKENI. The CDR3 is 17 amino acids. CDR3 protein: CASSPNPQGRANTEAFF. For the CDR3, the DNA is TGTGCCAGCTCACCTAATCCGCAGGGGCGGGCAAACACTGAAGCTTTCTTT.

This clonotype came up many times. The chain uses TRBV4-3 and TRBJ2-1; D gene ambiguous. Germline V gene sequence: CDR1 LGHNA, CDR2 YSLEER. V was pared by 4 bases and J by 4 bases, with 17 bases between. This CDR3 is 16 amino acids long. CDR3 protein: CASSPGFLTYYNEQFF. Here the CDR3 DNA reads TGCGCCAGCAGCCCCGGCTTTCTGACCTATTACAATGAGCAGTTCTTC.

This clonotype was seen repeatedly, ten times or more. The V gene is TRBV5-4, the J gene TRBJ1-2; D is unclear. This CDR3 comprises 13 residues. The V gene lost 0 bases and the J gene lost 6 bases, with 9 bases spanning the gap. Per germline, CDR1 SGHNT and CDR2 YYREEE (reference sequence). CDR3 coding DNA: TGTGCCAGCAGCTTGGCGGGGAGGGATGGCTACACCTTC. It translates to CASSLAGRDGYTF.